A single sample gave rise to the 2 T cell receptor beta chains below, sequenced in a study of Tregs in tolerant kidney transplant recipients. Clones were read by immunoSEQ multiplex PCR, and TCRdb kept only the in-frame ones, dropping some. The sample contains 85,000 to 90,000 clones, approximately 90% of which appear only once. Sequenced sample: CD8+ T cells from blood. The receptors come from a human donor in good health.

The rearrangement links TRBV5-6 to TRBJ1-2; D uncertain. This CDR3 contains 16 residues. The germline V and J ends were trimmed by 4 bases and 7 bases, with 23 bases remaining between them. Per germline, CDR1 SGHDT and CDR2 YYEEEE. CDR3 amino acids: CASSGKGDPAEGGYTF. DNA for the CDR3: TGTGCCAGCAGCGGGAAAGGAGACCCAGCGGAGGGTGGCTACACCTTC.

The V call is TRBV9, the J call TRBJ1-2; 12 positions agree with TRBD1. With V trimmed by 3 bases and J by 2 bases, 2 bases remained unmatched. This CDR3 is built from 15 residues. Germline assignment: CDR1 SGDLS and CDR2 YYNGEE. CDR3 nucleotide sequence: TGTGCCAGCAGCGAGGGACAGGGGGCCAACTATGGCTACACCTTC. Translating it yields CASSEGQGANYGYTF.